The source of this TCR beta chain is a study of T cells in Graves' hyperthyroidism and ophthalmopathy (dated 2019 in TCRdb). Regarding the study in general: Peripheral blood samples were taken at the time of initial diagnosis, prior to any treatment. To identify distinguishing TCR V-J signatures, a discovery cohort of 90 to 100 patients was used, comprising roughly 45 with Graves' ophthalmopathy and around 57 with stable Graves' hyperthyroidism. Whether ophthalmopathy could be predicted prospectively was tested in an independent validation cohort made up of roughly 20 hyperthyroidism patients plus 17 patients who later progressed to ophthalmopathy. For training and testing, the roughly 97 patients in the discovery cohort were randomly divided in a 7:3 ratio. In about 6 Graves' hyperthyroidism patients, the study also compared T-cell repertoires from thyroid tissue with T-cell repertoires from blood. Once sampling was done, hyperthyroidism patients were given methimazole at a starting dose of 30 mg daily, whereas ophthalmopathy patients were given high-dose intravenous methylprednisolone. The paper reports TCR Vbeta CDR3 sequencing of approximately 140 peripheral blood samples: 40 to 45 ophthalmopathy, fewer than 85 hyperthyroidism and 17 progressor patients.

Ophthalmopathy patients had moderately to severely active disease, Clinical Activity Score of at least 3, NOSPECS grade of at least 4, and duration under 3 months. Any patient with an uncontrolled infection, another autoimmune disease, pregnancy or lactation was excluded. Clinical symptoms, serum thyroxine and TRAb, thyroid ultrasound, and orbital computed tomography formed the basis for the diagnoses. PBMCs were separated from approximately 10 ml of fresh peripheral blood using Ficoll-Paque density gradient centrifugation. Total RNA was extracted with Trizol reagent, and quality was checked on an Agilent 2100 Bioanalyzer. The germline V gene (reference sequence) sets CDR1 to LNHNV and CDR2 to YYDKDF. From cysteine to phenylalanine, the CDR3 is 16 amino acids long. Just the 48-base CDR3 DNA is kept, in frame starting at base 1. Relative to germline, V is missing 1 base and J is missing 5 bases, with 9 bases of the junction outside any gene match.

General findings and caveats noted by the study authors: A 13 V-J signature model separated ophthalmopathy from stable hyperthyroidism, with around 91% sensitivity and roughly 81% specificity in cross-validation and 80%/75% in testing. Most expanded thyroid clonotypes (frequency above 0.001) were also found in blood, which suggests that blood repertoires may mirror thyroid immune responses. In validation, the model predicted progression to ophthalmopathy a median of roughly 6.1 months before onset, with roughly 70% sensitivity and more than 72% specificity. No statistical method was used to set the sample size in advance, and investigators knew the group allocation.

Amplification of TCR beta CDR3 regions was carried out from RNA transcripts. The TCR CDR3 was subjected to a first round of RT-PCR using the HTBI primer set and the Qiagen OneStep RT-PCR kit. Libraries were constructed in a second round of multiplex PCR, after which size selection and purification were carried out. Libraries were sequenced paired-end with 100 bp reads on an Illumina HiSeq2000. From the authors' description of their analysis: Raw data were processed with SOAPnuke, discarding reads with adapters, uncalled bases, mean Phred below 15, or no exact constant-primer or identifier match. COPE v1.2.5 was used to merge the high-quality paired reads, and each unique nucleotide sequence was defined as a clonotype. MiTCR v1.1 was used to align clonotypes to the IMGT TRBV, TRBD and TRBJ reference segments. The analysis included only V-J combinations with a frequency above 0.0001, which together covered around 99% of the repertoires. The TCS score was defined as the ratio of F50 (clonal expansion) to E x V (chaos), calculated using BLOSUM62-based TCRdist between CDR3 peptides within each V-J. Welch's t-statistics and random forest reduced roughly 530 V-J features to some 14, which were used in a naive Bayes classifier (R e1071). The Morisita-Horn index was used to measure how similar the thyroid and blood repertoires were. TCRdb ran its own pipeline on the public reads, namely fastp trimming at Q25 and MiXCR clone calling, and kept in-frame beta chains. Identical CDR3 protein sequences are pooled into one entry, listed with their most common genes and DNA. None of the V and J calls come from the authors' own analysis; TCRdb made them. The table for this sample lists hundreds of thousands of distinct CDR3 sequences; approximately 14% of them were counted only once. Of the sample, around 4.5% falls within the top ten clones.

On this clonotype itself: Its recognized antigen is unknown. Per-nucleotide qualities are absent, and no much larger clonotype sits a single base away.

The rearrangement joined TRBV15 to TRBJ2-5; the central 8 bases match TRBD1. This receptor was taken from a woman between 40 and 55 years old with Graves' ophthalmopathy. Input material: blood. The nucleotide sequence is TGTGCCACCAGCAGAGTTCCTCAGGGGGCCGGGGAGACCCAGTACTTC. It specifies CATSRVPQGAGETQYF.